This TCR beta chain emerged from a study of T cell repertoires in cytomegalovirus infection. About this clonotype: Its specificity is not known.

The CDR3 spans 17 residues. In germline, CDR1 is SEHNR, CDR2 FQNEAQ (reference sequence). Germline trimming cut 5 bases from V and 7 bases from J; bases unmatched to any gene: 16. TCRdb reprocessed the reads via MiXCR and lists one record per CDR3 protein. The sample contains about 500,000 distinct CDR3 sequences, 30% to 40% of which appear only once. The chain has TRBV7-9 and TRBJ2-1; TRBD1 aligns across 8 bases. The source of this sequence is a human donor in good health (CMV status not recorded). Some clones in this sample may be carry-over from other donors' samples. Sequencing was performed on cultured PBMCs, taken from culture after CMV antigen stimulation. The CDR3 region is CASSRLSRDRWGNEQFF. CDR3 DNA sequence: TGTGCCAGCAGCAGGCTATCCCGGGACAGGTGGGGGAATGAGCAGTTCTTC.